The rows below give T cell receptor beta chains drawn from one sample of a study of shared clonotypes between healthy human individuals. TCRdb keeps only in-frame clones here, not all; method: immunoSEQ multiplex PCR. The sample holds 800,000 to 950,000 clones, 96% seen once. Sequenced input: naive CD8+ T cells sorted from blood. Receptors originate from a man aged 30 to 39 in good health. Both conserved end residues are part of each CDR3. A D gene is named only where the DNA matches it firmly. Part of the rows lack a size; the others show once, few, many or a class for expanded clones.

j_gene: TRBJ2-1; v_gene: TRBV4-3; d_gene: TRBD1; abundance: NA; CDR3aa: CASSLGTGVYNEQFF; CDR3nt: TGCGCCAGCAGCCTGGGGACAGGGGTCTACAATGAGCAGTTCTTC
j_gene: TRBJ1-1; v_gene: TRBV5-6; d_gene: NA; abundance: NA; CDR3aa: CASSSRLTANTEAFF; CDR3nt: TGTGCCAGCAGCTCCCGGTTGACAGCGAACACTGAAGCTTTCTTT
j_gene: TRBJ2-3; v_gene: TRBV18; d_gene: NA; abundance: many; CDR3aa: CASSSPSGGRRTDTQYF; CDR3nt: TGTGCCAGCTCATCCCCCTCAGGAGGGCGCCGCACAGATACGCAGTATTTT
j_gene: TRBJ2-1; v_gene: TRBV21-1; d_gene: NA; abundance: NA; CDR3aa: CASGSLPTLVNEQFF; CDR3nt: TGTGCCAGCGGATCACTGCCCACGCTCGTTAATGAGCAGTTCTTC
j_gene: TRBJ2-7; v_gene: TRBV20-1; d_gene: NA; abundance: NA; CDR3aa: CSARFTYEQYF; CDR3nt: TGCAGTGCTAGATTTACCTACGAGCAGTACTTC
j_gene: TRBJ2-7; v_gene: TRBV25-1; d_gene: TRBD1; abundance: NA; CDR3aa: CASSARLKGAGDHEQYF; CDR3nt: TGTGCCAGCAGTGCCAGACTAAAGGGGGCAGGGGACCACGAGCAGTACTTC
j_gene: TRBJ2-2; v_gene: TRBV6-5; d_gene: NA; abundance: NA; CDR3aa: CASSYQVATGELFF; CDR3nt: TGTGCCAGCAGTTACCAGGTTGCCACCGGGGAGCTGTTTTTT
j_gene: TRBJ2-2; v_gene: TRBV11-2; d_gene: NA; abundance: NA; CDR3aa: CASSPRPGGAYTGELFF; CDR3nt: TGTGCCAGCAGCCCCAGGCCGGGGGGCGCATACACCGGGGAGCTGTTTTTT
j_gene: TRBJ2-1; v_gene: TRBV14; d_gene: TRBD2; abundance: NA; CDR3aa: CASSLLAGGYNEQFF; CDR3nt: TGTGCCAGCAGCTTACTAGCGGGGGGCTACAATGAGCAGTTCTTC
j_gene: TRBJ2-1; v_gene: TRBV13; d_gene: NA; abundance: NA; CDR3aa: CASSPEGGVYNEQFF; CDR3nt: TGTGCCAGCAGCCCTGAGGGCGGGGTCTACAATGAGCAGTTCTTC
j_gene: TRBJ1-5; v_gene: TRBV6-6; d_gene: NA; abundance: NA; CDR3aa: CASNTGYNQPQHF; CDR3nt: TGTGCCAGCAATACAGGGTACAATCAGCCCCAGCATTTT
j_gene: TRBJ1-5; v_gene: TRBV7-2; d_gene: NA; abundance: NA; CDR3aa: CASSLTGLQPQHF; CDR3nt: TGTGCCAGCAGCTTGACGGGGCTCCAGCCCCAGCATTTT
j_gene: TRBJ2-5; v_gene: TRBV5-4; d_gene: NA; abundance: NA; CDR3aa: CASSSLEETQYF; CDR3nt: TGTGCCAGCAGCTCCCTAGAGGAGACCCAGTACTTC
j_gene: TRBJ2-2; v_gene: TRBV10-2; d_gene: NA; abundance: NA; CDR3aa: CATSSGGRELFF; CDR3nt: TGCGCCACCAGTTCGGGCGGGCGGGAGCTGTTTTTT
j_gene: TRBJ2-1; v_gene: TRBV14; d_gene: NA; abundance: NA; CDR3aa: CASSADRFSYNEQFF; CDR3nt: TGTGCCAGCAGCGCCGACAGGTTCTCCTACAATGAGCAGTTCTTC
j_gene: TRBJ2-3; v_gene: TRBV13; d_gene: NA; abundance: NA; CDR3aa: CASSPRDKFTDTQYF; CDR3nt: TGTGCCAGCAGTCCCAGGGACAAATTCACAGATACGCAGTATTTT
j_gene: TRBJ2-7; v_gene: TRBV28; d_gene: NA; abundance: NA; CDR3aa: CASSLLWIQGRDYEQYF; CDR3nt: TGTGCCAGCAGTCTTCTGTGGATTCAGGGAAGGGATTACGAGCAGTACTTC
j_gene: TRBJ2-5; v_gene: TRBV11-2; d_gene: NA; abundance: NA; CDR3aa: CASSLGDFWAAYETQYF; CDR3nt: TGTGCCAGCAGCTTAGGGGACTTTTGGGCGGCGTATGAGACCCAGTACTTC
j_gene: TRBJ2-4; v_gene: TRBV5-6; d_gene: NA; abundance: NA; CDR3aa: CASSLQGQGIQYF; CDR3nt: TGTGCCAGCAGCTTGCAGGGTCAAGGCATTCAGTACTTC
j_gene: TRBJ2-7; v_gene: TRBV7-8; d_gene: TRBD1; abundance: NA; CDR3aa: CASSIYRGQGPYEQYF; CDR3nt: TGTGCCAGCAGCATCTACCGCGGACAGGGACCCTACGAGCAGTACTTC
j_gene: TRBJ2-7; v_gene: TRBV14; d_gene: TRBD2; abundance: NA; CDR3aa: CASSQETAGPSYEQYF; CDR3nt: TGTGCCAGCAGCCAAGAAACAGCGGGGCCGTCCTACGAGCAGTACTTC
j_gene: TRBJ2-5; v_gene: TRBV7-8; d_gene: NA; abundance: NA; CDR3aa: CASSLVQSLETQYF; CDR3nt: TGTGCCAGCAGCTTAGTCCAGTCGCTTGAGACCCAGTACTTC
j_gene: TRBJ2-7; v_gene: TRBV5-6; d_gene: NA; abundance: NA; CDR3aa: CASTPGPKYYEQYF; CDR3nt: TGTGCCAGCACCCCGGGACCCAAGTACTACGAGCAGTACTTC
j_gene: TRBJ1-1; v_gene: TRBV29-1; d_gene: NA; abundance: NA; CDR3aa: CSAGRVGRDTEAFF; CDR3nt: TGCAGCGCCGGGCGGGTAGGACGGGACACTGAAGCTTTCTTT
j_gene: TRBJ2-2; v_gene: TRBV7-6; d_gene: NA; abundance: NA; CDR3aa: CASSLVHWSNTGELFF; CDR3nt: TGTGCCAGCAGCTTAGTACACTGGTCGAACACCGGGGAGCTGTTTTTT
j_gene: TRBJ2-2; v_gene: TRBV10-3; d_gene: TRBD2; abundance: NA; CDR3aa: CAISEVAGLNTGELFF; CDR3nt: TGTGCCATCAGTGAGGTAGCGGGCCTAAACACCGGGGAGCTGTTTTTT
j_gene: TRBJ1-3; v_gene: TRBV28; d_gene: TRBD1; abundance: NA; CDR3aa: CASSSGQGKLVWVGNTIYF; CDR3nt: TGTGCCAGCAGCTCCGGACAGGGTAAACTCGTTTGGGTAGGAAACACCATATATTTT
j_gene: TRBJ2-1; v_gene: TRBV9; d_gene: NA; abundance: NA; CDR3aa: CASSVNSERTNEQFF; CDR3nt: TGTGCCAGCAGCGTAAATTCGGAGAGAACGAATGAGCAGTTCTTC
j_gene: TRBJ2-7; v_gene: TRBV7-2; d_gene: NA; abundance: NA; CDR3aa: CASSLSPEWSYEQYF; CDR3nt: TGTGCCAGCAGCTTATCCCCAGAATGGTCCTACGAGCAGTACTTC
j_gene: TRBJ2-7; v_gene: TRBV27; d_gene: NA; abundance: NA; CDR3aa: CASSRRGPTYEQYF; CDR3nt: TGTGCCAGCAGTCGCAGAGGGCCTACCTACGAGCAGTACTTC
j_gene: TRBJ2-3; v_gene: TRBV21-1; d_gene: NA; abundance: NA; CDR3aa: CASSKESLTDTQYF; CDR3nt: TGTGCCAGCAGCAAAGAAAGCCTCACAGATACGCAGTATTTT
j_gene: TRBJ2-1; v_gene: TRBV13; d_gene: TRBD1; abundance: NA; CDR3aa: CASSHITGERYNEQFF; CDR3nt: TGTGCCAGCAGCCATATTACAGGGGAGCGATACAATGAGCAGTTCTTC
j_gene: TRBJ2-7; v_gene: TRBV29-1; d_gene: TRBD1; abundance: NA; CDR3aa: CSALKGQGYEQYF; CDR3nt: TGCAGCGCCCTAAAGGGACAGGGTTACGAGCAGTACTTC
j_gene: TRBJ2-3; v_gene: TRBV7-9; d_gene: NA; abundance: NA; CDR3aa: CASSLALQADTQYF; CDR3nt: TGTGCCAGCAGCTTAGCGTTGCAGGCAGATACGCAGTATTTT
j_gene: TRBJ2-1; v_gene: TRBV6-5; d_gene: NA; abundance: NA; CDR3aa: CASSYSTNSYNEQFF; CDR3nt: TGTGCCAGCAGTTACTCGACTAACAGTTACAATGAGCAGTTCTTC
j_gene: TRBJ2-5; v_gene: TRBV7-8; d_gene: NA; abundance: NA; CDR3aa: CATGGGTQYF; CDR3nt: TGTGCCACCGGGGGTGGGACCCAGTACTTC
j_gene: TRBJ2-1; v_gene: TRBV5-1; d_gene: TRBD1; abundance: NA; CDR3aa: CASSDGQGYYNEQFF; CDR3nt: TGCGCCAGCAGCGACGGACAGGGCTACTACAATGAGCAGTTCTTC
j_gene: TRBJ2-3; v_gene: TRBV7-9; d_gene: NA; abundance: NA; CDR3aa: CASSYYRNTDTQYF; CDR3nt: TGTGCCAGCAGCTATTACCGAAACACAGATACGCAGTATTTT
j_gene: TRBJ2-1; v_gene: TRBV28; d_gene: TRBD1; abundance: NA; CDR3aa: CASSPLPGQRSYNEQFF; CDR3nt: TGTGCCAGCAGCCCCCTTCCGGGACAGCGCTCCTACAATGAGCAGTTCTTC
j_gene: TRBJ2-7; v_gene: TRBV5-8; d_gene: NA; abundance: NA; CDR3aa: CASSLVDIIEQYF; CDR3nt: TGTGCCAGCAGCTTGGTGGACATAATCGAGCAGTACTTC
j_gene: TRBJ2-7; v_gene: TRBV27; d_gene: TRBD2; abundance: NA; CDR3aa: CASSLGAGGLSYEQYF; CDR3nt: TGTGCCAGCAGTTTAGGGGCGGGAGGGCTTTCCTACGAGCAGTACTTC
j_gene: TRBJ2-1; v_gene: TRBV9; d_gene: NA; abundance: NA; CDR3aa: CASSVSGTAPNEQFF; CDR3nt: TGTGCCAGCAGCGTCTCCGGGACTGCCCCCAATGAGCAGTTCTTC
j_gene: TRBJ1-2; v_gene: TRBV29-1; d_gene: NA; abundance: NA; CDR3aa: CSVRLIGTPGVYGYTF; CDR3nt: TGCAGCGTCCGGTTAATAGGAACTCCGGGGGTCTATGGCTACACCTTC
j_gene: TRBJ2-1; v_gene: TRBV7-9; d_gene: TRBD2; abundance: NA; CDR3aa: CASSLAGGTYNEQFF; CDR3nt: TGTGCCAGCAGCTTGGCGGGAGGAACCTACAATGAGCAGTTCTTC
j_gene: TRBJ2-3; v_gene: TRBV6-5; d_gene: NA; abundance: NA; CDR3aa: CASSPGLWADTQYF; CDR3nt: TGTGCCAGCAGCCCCGGACTATGGGCAGATACGCAGTATTTT
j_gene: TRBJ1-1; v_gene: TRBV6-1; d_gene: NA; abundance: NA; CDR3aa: CASSLTDTEAFF; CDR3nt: TGTGCCAGCAGTCTCACAGACACTGAAGCTTTCTTT
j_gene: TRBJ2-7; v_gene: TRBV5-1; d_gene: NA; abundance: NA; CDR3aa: CASSLGEGLGTYEQYF; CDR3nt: TGCGCCAGCAGCTTGGGAGAGGGGCTGGGGACCTACGAGCAGTACTTC
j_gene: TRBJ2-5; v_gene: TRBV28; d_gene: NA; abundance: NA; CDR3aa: CASSQLEGSETQYF; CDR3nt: TGTGCCAGCAGTCAACTGGAGGGATCGGAGACCCAGTACTTC